Included here is one TCR beta chain sequence, with context. Authors' data handling: The assay estimated nucleated cells by amplifying reference gene primers. TCRdb's copy holds only in-frame clones and misses some; the assay was immunoSEQ multiplex PCR. V and J calls and clone size follow that table, whereas D and trimming were derived from the DNA. The sample lists about 240,000 clones, roughly 90% occurring once. The data were taken from a study of blood T cell repertoires in COVID-19. Residents of about 25 US areas, aged about 18 to 89 years, made up the participants. Cohorts were determined from participant-reported clinical history. The ends were cut back, 3 bases at V and 2 bases at J, with 11 bases in the middle. From germline, CDR1 is LNHDA and CDR2 SQIVND (reference sequence). This CDR3 contains 15 residues.

This TCR was recovered from a woman in her 30s with acute COVID-19. The sequencing input was PBMCs or T cells enriched from blood (not recorded which). The chain couples TRBV19 to TRBJ1-5; D ambiguous. The CDR3 nucleotides are TGTGCCAGTAGTATCGAGCCCCAGGGCAATCAGCCCCAGCATTTT. Translated, it gives CASSIEPQGNQPQHF.